A single sample is the source of the 24 T cell receptor beta chains below, sequenced in a study of control samples from healthy donors and cancer patients (dated by TCRdb to between 2020 and 2021). To prepare the library, the immunoSEQ multiplex PCR assay was applied. TCRdb limited this immuneACCESS table to in-frame rearrangements with V and J called. A share of clones is missing; checked studies link under half to unresolved V genes, and the rest is unexplained. The sample table lists approximately 86,000 clones, more than 75% of them with a count of one. The leading ten clones occupy approximately 2.1% of the sample. Sequencing used blood. The receptors here all came from a woman in her thirties or forties in good health.

The gene calls are TRBV5-6 and TRBJ1-1; D is perhaps TRBD1 (6 bases). Germline CDR1 is SGHDT and CDR2 is YYEEEE. The V end was cut by 4 bases, the J end by 7 bases, with 8 bases between. The CDR3 has 11 residues. Written as DNA, the CDR3 is TGTGCCAGCAGCCGGACAGATGAAGCTTTCTTT. It encodes CASSRTDEAFF.

This sequence joins TRBV2 and TRBJ1-1, with a possible D match to TRBD1 (6 bases). CDR3 size: 12 residues. V was trimmed by 9 bases and J by 0 bases, leaving 8 bases between them. The germline gives CDR1 SNHLY, CDR2 FYNNEI. CDR3 nucleotide sequence: TGTGCCAGGGACAGAATGAACACTGAAGCTTTCTTT. Translating gives CARDRMNTEAFF.

The chain links TRBV25-1 to TRBJ1-1; D is perhaps TRBD1 (5 bases). The CDR3 has 15 residues. The germline CDR1 and CDR2 sequences are MGHDK and SYGVNS. V lost 1 base, J lost 6 bases, and 15 bases lay in between. CDR3 sequence: CASSEFGGWDAEAFF. CDR3 DNA sequence: TGTGCCAGCAGTGAATTTGGGGGATGGGACGCTGAAGCTTTCTTT.

V is TRBV19 and J is TRBJ2-7; TRBD1 matches 7 bases. The CDR3 has 15 residues. J lost 4 bases, V lost 5 bases, and 11 bases had no gene match. CDR1 LNHDA and CDR2 SQIVND come from the germline V gene (reference sequence). CDR3 protein: CASSPRTGGRYEQYF. CDR3 DNA: TGTGCCAGTAGTCCACGGACAGGCGGCCGGTACGAGCAGTACTTC.

CDR3 protein: CASSPSLTSDEQFF. In DNA, the CDR3 is TGTGCCAGCTCACCATCTCTTACTAGCGATGAGCAGTTCTTC. The J gene is TRBJ2-1, the V gene TRBV18, with 7 positions matching TRBD2. This CDR3 region has 14 residues. Trimming took 2 bases from V and 8 from J; bases not matched to a gene: 6. Germline V gene lookup returns CDR1 KGHSH and CDR2 LQKENI.

The J gene is TRBJ1-1, the V gene TRBV6-5, with a tentative D call TRBD1 (6 bases). V was shortened by 5 bases and J by 1 base, with 14 bases between the two germline ends. CDR3 length equals 15 residues. CDR1 and CDR2 from the germline V gene are MNHEY and SVGAGI. For the CDR3, the DNA is TGTGCCAGCAGTAAACGACAGGCCGCGAACACTGAAGCTTTCTTT. Its translation is CASSKRQAANTEAFF.

The chain joins TRBV7-3 to TRBJ1-1, with unresolved D. In germline, CDR1 is SGHTA, CDR2 FQGTGA. There are 14 residues in the CDR3. V was pared by 2 bases and J by 1 base, with 8 bases between. CDR3 coding DNA: TGTGCCAGCAGCTTAGGACCAGGGAACACTGAAGCTTTCTTT. Protein product: CASSLGPGNTEAFF.

In regard to this clone: The DNA is omitted, as the CDR3 cannot be located on it reliably, and the CDR3 follows TCRdb's listing. The rearrangement joins TRBV12-2 to TRBJ1-1; TRBD1, as called in the table, went unchecked against the DNA. TRBV12-2 is given as a pseudogene. From its first to its last residue, the CDR3 has 12 amino acids. CDR3 residues: CASRFGPGGAFF.

The J gene is TRBJ2-3, the V gene TRBV19; TRBD2 agrees at 7 bases. The CDR3 has 15 amino acids. Trimming took 7 bases from V and 2 from J; bases not matched to a gene: 9. The germline CDR1 and CDR2 sequences are LNHDA and SQIVND (reference sequence). CDR3 sequence (DNA): TGTGCCAGTAAAGGTGCGGGGGAAAACACAGATACGCAGTATTTT. Translating it yields CASKGAGENTDTQYF.

The V and J genes are TRBV20-1 and TRBJ1-2; D is unclear. Trimming cost V 6 bases and J 4 bases, with 9 bases left between them. The V gene's germline CDR1 is DFQATT and CDR2 SNEGSKA (reference sequence). The CDR3 totals 11 residues. This CDR3 reads CSALTIYGYTF. CDR3 DNA: TGCAGTGCCTTGACCATCTATGGCTACACCTTC.

This clone has just a few counts. This chain links TRBV2 with TRBJ2-1; D ambiguous. Germline V lookup: CDR1 SNHLY, CDR2 FYNNEI. The ends were cut back, 0 bases at V and 0 bases at J, with 6 bases in the middle. The CDR3 is 15 residues long. The CDR3 nucleotides are TGTGCCAGCAGTGAAGCCACCCTCTCCTACAATGAGCAGTTCTTC. Translation gives CASSEATLSYNEQFF.

The chain links TRBV7-9 to TRBJ1-3, with D perhaps matching TRBD1 (6 bases). The germline V and J ends were trimmed by 5 bases and 2 bases, with 13 bases remaining between them. In germline, CDR1 is SEHNR, CDR2 FQNEAQ (reference sequence). CDR3 length: 15 amino acids. The CDR3 DNA sequence: TGTGCCAGCAGCCGAGGGGACACACCTGGAAACACCATATATTTT. Residues: CASSRGDTPGNTIYF.

As DNA, the CDR3 is TGTGCCAGCAGTTACTCGACCGGGATTAGCACAGATACGCAGTATTTT. The encoded protein is CASSYSTGISTDTQYF. The chain combines TRBV6-5 with TRBJ2-3; tentative D call: TRBD2 (5 bases). With 0 bases removed from V and 0 bases from J, the gap between germline ends came to 10 bases. The CDR3 extends over 16 amino acids. CDR1 and CDR2 (germline): MNHEY, SVGAGI.

V is TRBV11-3 and J is TRBJ2-7; 7 nucleotides line up with TRBD1. With 0 bases clipped from V and 2 bases from J, the junction kept 7 bases outside the gene matches. Germline CDR1 SGHNT, CDR2 YENEEA. The CDR3 is made up of 16 amino acids. CDR3 in DNA: TGTGCCAGCAGCTTAGAAAAGGCAGGGGGTGCCTACGAGCAGTACTTC. Its protein is CASSLEKAGGAYEQYF.

The J gene is TRBJ1-1, the V gene TRBV9; no definite D call. This CDR3 spans 13 amino acids. The germline V gene has CDR1 SGDLS and CDR2 YYNGEE. V gave up 0 bases and J gave up 8 bases, with 11 bases separating them. The CDR3 sequence: CASSVEAVSEAFF. The CDR3 nucleotides are TGTGCCAGCAGCGTAGAGGCAGTCTCGGAAGCTTTCTTT.

The chain is built from TRBV10-2 and TRBJ1-2; TRBD1 matches 7 bases. This CDR3 has 14 residues. Germline CDR1 reads WSHSY; CDR2 reads SAAADI. The V segment lost 6 bases and the J segment 4 bases; nucleotides outside the gene matches: 8. Here the CDR3 DNA reads TGCGCCAGCAGCCGACAGGGTGGAGGCTATGGCTACACCTTC. As protein: CASSRQGGGYGYTF.

V gene TRBV20-1 combines with J gene TRBJ2-1; 8 positions agree with TRBD2. The germline V gene has CDR1 DFQATT and CDR2 SNEGSKA (reference sequence). The CDR3 extends over 15 amino acids. V gave up 3 bases and J gave up 8 bases; unmatched junction bases: 12. CDR3 amino acids: CSASYGLAGRDEQFF. The CDR3 DNA is TGCAGTGCTAGTTATGGACTAGCCGGGAGGGATGAGCAGTTCTTC.

The chain uses TRBV2 and TRBJ1-2, with D uncertain. CDR1 is SNHLY and CDR2 is FYNNEI in the germline V gene. The CDR3 length is 14 residues. Trimming pared 2 bases from V and 6 bases from J, leaving 13 bases between. In DNA form, the CDR3 reads TGTGCCAGCAGTGAACAGGTGGCCGGGGATGGCTACACCTTC. Translated: CASSEQVAGDGYTF.

The chain recombines TRBV5-5 with TRBJ1-3, with 7 bases identical to TRBD1. Trimming cost V 4 bases and J 2 bases; bases outside gene matches: 6. The length of the CDR3 is 15 residues. The germline V gene has CDR1 SGHKS and CDR2 YYEKEE (reference sequence). The CDR3 DNA follows: TGTGCCAGCAGCGGTTATCAGGGGGCTGGAAACACCATATATTTT. Its protein is CASSGYQGAGNTIYF.

The chain employs TRBV25-1 and TRBJ1-3; D remains unclear. The germline CDR1 and CDR2 sequences are MGHDK and SYGVNS. Trimming stripped 2 bases from V and 8 bases from J, with 7 bases between. This CDR3 region has 12 residues. The CDR3 spells CASSEMGDTIYF. CDR3 DNA: TGTGCCAGCAGTGAAATGGGTGACACCATATATTTT.

This clone occurred once. The genes are TRBV2 and TRBJ2-5; 11 bases map to TRBD2. This CDR3 spans 17 amino acids. The V gene end was trimmed by 6 bases and the J gene end by 2 bases; junction bases not matched to a gene: 11. Germline CDR1 SNHLY, CDR2 FYNNEI. The CDR3 sequence: CASSPMPSGGPQETQYF. The CDR3 nucleotides read TGTGCCAGCAGCCCGATGCCTAGCGGGGGGCCTCAAGAGACCCAGTACTTC.

This clone showed up just a few times. This chain connects TRBV2 to TRBJ1-6; no firm D call. The CDR3 totals 14 residues. The V and J ends lost 2 bases and 7 bases respectively, with 9 bases between them. Per the germline V gene, CDR1 is SNHLY and CDR2 is FYNNEI. The CDR3 reads CASSERTVNSPLHF. CDR3 DNA: TGTGCCAGCAGTGAAAGGACCGTGAATTCACCCCTCCACTTT.

This clone was detected only once. The gene calls are TRBV3-1 (or the pseudogene TRBV3-2) and TRBJ2-1, with 7 bases matching TRBD1. This CDR3 contains 17 residues. With 7 bases clipped from V and 0 bases from J, the junction kept 12 bases outside the gene matches. CDR1 is LGHDT, CDR2 YNNKEL, per germline (reference sequence). CDR3 in amino acids: CASTRTGVSYSYNEQFF. The CDR3 DNA is TGTGCCAGCACCCGAACAGGGGTTTCCTACTCCTACAATGAGCAGTTCTTC.

This clone was recorded a few times. Additional DNA sequences in this sample encode the identical CDR3. V usage is TRBV10-2 and J usage is TRBJ1-5; 7 bases line up with TRBD1. This CDR3 contains 13 residues. V lost 6 bases to trimming and J lost 4 bases; unmatched junction nucleotides: 3. The germline V gene encodes CDR1 WSHSY and CDR2 SAAADI. The CDR3 nucleotides are TGCGCCAGCAGCACACAGGGGAATCAGCCCCAGCATTTT. This gives the protein CASSTQGNQPQHF.